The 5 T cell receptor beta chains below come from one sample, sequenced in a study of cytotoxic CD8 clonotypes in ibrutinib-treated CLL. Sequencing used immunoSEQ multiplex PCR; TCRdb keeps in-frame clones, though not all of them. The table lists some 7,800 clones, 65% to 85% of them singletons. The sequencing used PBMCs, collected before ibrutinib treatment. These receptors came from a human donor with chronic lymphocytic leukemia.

CDR3 in amino acids: CASSLSGNSNQPQHF. In DNA, the CDR3 is TGTGCCAGCAGCTTGTCAGGGAATAGCAATCAGCCCCAGCATTTT. The gene calls are TRBV5-8 and TRBJ1-5, with D possibly TRBD1 on 5 matching bases. Trimming pared 1 base from V and 0 bases from J, leaving 8 bases between. CDR3 length: 15 residues. The V gene's germline CDR1 is SGHTS and CDR2 YDEGEE.

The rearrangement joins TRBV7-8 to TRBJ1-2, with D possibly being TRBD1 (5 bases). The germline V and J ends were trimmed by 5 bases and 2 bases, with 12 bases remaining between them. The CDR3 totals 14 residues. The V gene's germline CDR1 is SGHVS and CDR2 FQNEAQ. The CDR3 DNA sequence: TGTGCCAGCAGCACGACGACAGCAAACTATGGCTACACCTTC. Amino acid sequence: CASSTTTANYGYTF.

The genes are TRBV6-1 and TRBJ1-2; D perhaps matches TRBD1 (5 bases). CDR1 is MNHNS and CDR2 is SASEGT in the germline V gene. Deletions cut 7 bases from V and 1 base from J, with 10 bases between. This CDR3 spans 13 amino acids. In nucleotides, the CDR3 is TGTGCCAGCACCCAAGACAGTAACTATGGCTACACCTTC. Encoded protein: CASTQDSNYGYTF.

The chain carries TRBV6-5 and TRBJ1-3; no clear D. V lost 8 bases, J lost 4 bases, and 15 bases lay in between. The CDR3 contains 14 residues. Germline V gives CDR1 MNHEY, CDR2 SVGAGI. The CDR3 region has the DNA TGTGCCAGCTGGGAGCCCGCTGCCGGAAACACCATATATTTT. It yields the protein CASWEPAAGNTIYF.

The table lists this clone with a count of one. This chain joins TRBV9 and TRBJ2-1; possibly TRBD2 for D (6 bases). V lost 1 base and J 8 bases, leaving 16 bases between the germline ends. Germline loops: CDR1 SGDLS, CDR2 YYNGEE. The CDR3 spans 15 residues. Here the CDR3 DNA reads TGTGCCAGCAGCGTAACAGGCGGGGCAGGGTATGAGCAGTTCTTC. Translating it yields CASSVTGGAGYEQFF.